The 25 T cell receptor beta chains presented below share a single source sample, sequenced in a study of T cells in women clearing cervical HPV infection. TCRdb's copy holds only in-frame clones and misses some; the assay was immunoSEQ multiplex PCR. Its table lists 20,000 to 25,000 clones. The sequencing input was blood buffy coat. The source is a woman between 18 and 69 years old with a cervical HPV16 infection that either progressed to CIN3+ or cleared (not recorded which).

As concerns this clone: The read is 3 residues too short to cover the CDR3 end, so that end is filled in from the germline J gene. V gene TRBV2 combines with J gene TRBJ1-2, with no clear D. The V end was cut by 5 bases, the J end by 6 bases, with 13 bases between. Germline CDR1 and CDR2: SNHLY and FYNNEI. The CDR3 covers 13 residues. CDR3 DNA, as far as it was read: TGTGCCAGCAGTAGTGACGGCGGGGATGGC. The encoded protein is CASSSDGGDG. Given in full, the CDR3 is CASSSDGGDGYTF.

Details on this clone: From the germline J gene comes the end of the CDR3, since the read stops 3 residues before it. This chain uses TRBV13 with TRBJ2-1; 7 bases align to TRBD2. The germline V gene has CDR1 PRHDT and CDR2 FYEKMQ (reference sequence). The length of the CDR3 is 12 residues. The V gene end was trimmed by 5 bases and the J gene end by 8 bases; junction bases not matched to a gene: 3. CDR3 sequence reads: CASSLLADEQFF. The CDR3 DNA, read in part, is TGTGCCAGCAGCCTCCTAGCGGATGAG.

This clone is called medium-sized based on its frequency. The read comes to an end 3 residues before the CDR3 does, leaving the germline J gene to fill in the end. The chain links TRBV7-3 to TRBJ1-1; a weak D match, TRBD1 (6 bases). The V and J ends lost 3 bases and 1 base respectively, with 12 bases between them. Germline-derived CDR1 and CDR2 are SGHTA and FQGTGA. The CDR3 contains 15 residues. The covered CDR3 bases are TGTGCCAGCAGCTTGGAAGGGGGTTGGAACACTGAA. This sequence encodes CASSLEGGWNTE. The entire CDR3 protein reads CASSLEGGWNTEAFF. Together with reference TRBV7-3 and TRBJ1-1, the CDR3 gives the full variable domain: GAGVSQTPSNKVTEKGKYVELRCDPISGHTALYWYRQSLGQGPEFLIYFQGTGAADDSGLPNDRFFAVRPEGSVSTLKIQRTERGDSAVYLCASSLEGGWNTEAFFGQGTRLTVV.

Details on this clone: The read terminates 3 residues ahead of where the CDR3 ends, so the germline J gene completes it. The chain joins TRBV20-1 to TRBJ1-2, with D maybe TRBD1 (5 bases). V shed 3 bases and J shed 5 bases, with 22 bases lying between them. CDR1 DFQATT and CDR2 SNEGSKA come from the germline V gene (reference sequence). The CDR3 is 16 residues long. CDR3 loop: CSASAGGLPLYYGYTF. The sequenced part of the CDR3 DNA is TGCAGTGCTAGTGCCGGGGGACTGCCCCTGTATTATGGC.

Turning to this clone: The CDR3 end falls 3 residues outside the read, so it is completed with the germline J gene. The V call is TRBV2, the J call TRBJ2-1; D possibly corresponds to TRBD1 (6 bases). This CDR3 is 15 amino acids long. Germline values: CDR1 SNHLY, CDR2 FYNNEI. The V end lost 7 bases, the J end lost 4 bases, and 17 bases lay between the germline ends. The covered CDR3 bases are TGTGCCAGCAAATTTTCCCAGGGGTTATACAATGAG. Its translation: CASKFSQGLYNE. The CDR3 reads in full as CASKFSQGLYNEQFF. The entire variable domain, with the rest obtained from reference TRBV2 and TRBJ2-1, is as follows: EPEVTQTPSHQVTQMGQEVILRCVPISNHLYFYWYRQILGQKVEFLVSFYNNEISEKSEIFDDQFSVERPDGSNFTLKIRSTKLEDSAMYFCASKFSQGLYNEQFFGPGTRLTVL.

The covered CDR3 bases are TGTGCCCTTTCCCGAGCACCGATGCTTCAAGAGACC. It yields the protein CALSRAPMLQET. The complete CDR3 sequence is CALSRAPMLQETQYF. The chain employs TRBV24-1 and TRBJ2-5; D gene ambiguous. The CDR3 end falls 3 residues outside the read, so it is completed with the germline J gene. The CDR3 has 15 amino acids. The V and J ends lost 12 bases and 2 bases respectively, with 21 bases between them. Germline CDR1 is KGHDR and CDR2 is SFDVKD.

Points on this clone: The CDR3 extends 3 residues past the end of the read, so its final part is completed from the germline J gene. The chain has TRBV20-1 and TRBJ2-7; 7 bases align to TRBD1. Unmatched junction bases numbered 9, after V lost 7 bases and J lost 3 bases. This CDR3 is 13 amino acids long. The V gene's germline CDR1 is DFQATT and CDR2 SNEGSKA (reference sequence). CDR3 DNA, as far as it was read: TGCAGTGTCCTTGGCAGGGGGAGCTACGAG. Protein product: CSVLGRGSYE. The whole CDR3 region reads CSVLGRGSYEQYF.

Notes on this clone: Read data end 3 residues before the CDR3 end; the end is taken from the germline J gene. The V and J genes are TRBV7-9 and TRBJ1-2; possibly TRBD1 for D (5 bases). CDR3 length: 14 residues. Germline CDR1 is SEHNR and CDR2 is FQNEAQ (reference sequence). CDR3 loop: CASSPEGTRNDYTF. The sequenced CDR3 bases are TGTGCCAGCAGCCCAGAGGGGACTAGAAACGAC.

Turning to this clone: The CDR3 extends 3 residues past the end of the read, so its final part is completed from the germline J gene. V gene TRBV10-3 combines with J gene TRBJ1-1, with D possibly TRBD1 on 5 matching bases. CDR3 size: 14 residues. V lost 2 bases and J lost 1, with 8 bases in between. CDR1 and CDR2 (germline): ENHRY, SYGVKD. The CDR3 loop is CAISERQTNTEAFF. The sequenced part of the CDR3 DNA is TGTGCCATCAGTGAGCGACAGACGAACACTGAA.

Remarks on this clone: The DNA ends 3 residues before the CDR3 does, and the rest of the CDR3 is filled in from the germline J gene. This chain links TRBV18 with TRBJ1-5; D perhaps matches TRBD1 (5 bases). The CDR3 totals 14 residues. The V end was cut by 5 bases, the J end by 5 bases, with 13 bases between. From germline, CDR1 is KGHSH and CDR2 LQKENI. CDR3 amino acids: CASSSTEKDQPQHF. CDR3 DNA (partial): TGTGCCAGCTCATCGACAGAGAAGGATCAGCCC.

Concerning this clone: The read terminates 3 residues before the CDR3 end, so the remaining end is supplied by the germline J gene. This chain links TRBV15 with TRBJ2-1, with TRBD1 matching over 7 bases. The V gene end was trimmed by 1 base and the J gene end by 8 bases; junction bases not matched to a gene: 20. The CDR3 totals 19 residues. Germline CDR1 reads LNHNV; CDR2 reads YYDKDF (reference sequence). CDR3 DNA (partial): TGTGCCACCAGCAGAGCCCCACCGATGACAGGGTTAATAGTTCATGAG. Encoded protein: CATSRAPPMTGLIVHE. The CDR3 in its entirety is CATSRAPPMTGLIVHEQFF.

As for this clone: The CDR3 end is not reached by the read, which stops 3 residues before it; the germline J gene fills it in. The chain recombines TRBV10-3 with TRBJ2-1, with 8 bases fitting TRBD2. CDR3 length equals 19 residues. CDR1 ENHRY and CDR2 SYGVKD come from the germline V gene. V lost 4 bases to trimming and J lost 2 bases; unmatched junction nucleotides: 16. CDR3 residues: CAISGGFSAGGITYNEQFF. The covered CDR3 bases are TGTGCCATCAGTGGTGGTTTTAGCGCGGGGGGCATCACCTACAATGAG.

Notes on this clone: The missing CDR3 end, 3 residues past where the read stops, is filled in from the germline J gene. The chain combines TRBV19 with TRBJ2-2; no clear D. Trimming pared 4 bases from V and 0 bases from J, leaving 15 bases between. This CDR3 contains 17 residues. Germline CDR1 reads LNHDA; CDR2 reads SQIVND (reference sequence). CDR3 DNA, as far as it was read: TGTGCCAGTAGTAGCCCTGGTGAGCCTTCGAACACCGGGGAG. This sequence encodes CASSSPGEPSNTGE. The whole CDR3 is CASSSPGEPSNTGELFF.

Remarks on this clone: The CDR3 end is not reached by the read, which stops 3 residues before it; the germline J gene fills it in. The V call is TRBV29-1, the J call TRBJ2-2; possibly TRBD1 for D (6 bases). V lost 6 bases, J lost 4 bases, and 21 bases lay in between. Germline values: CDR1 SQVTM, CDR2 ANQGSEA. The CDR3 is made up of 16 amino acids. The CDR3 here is CSVGAGPGVSTGELFF. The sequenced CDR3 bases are TGCAGCGTGGGTGCCGGACCAGGGGTCAGCACCGGGGAG.

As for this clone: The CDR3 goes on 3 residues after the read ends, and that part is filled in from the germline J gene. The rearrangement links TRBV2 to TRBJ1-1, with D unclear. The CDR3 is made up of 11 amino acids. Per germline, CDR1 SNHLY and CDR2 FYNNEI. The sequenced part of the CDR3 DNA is TGTGCCAGCAGCGCACAACGGGTA. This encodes CASSAQRV. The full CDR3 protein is CASSAQRVAFF.

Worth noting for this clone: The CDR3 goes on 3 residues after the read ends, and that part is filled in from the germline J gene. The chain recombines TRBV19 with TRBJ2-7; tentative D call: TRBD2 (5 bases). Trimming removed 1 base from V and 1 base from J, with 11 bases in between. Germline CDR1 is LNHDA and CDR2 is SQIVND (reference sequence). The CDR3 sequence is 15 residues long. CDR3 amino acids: CASSIGSGPSYEQYF. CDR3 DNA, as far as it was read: TGTGCCAGTAGTATAGGGAGCGGACCGTCCTACGAG.

The sequenced part of the CDR3 DNA is TGTGCCTGGAGTGTACCGCGGGATGGGGCCGGGGAG. Residues: CAWSVPRDGAGE. The CDR3 in full is CAWSVPRDGAGELFF. The J gene is TRBJ2-2, the V gene TRBV30, with D possibly matching TRBD2 (6 bases). The read falls 3 residues short of the CDR3 end, and the missing part is taken from the germline J gene. This CDR3 is 15 amino acids long. CDR1 and CDR2 (germline): GTSNPN, SVGIG (reference sequence). V was shortened by 0 bases and J by 6 bases, with 14 bases between the two germline ends.

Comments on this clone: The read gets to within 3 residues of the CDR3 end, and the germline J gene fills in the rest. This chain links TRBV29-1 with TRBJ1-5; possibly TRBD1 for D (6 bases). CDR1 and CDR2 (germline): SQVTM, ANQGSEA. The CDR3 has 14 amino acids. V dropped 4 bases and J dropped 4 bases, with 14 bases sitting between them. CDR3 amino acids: CSVVDRRQNQPQHF. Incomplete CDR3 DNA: TGCAGCGTTGTCGACAGGAGACAAAATCAGCCC.

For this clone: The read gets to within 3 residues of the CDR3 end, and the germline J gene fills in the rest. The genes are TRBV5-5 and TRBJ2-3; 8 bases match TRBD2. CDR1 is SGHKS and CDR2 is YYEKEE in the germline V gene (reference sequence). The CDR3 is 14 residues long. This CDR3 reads CASSLFRERETQYF. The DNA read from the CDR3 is TGTGCCAGCAGCTTGTTTAGGGAGCGGGAGACG. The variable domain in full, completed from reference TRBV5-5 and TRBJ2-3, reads DAGVTQSPTHLIKTRGQQVTLRCSPISGHKSVSWYQQVLGQGPQFIFQYYEKEERGRGNFPDRFSARQFPNYSSELNVNALLLGDSALYLCASSLFRERETQYFGPGTRLTVL.

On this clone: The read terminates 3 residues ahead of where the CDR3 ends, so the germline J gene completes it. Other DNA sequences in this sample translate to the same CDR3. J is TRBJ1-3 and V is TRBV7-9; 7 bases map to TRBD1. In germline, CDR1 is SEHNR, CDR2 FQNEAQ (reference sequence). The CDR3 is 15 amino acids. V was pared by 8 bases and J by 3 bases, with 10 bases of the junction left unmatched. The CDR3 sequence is CASAGNRGGGNTIYF. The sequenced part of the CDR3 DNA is TGTGCCAGCGCCGGCAACAGGGGAGGTGGAAACACC.

The CDR3 reads CASSDFGGNTIYF. The DNA read from the CDR3 is TGTGCCAGCAGTGATTTCGGTGGAAACACC. The V call is TRBV2, the J call TRBJ1-3; the D is unclear. The read terminates 3 residues ahead of where the CDR3 ends, so the germline J gene completes it. Germline V gene data show CDR1 as SNHLY and CDR2 as FYNNEI. This CDR3 has 13 amino acids. Trimming removed 3 bases at V and 3 bases at J, with 6 bases between.

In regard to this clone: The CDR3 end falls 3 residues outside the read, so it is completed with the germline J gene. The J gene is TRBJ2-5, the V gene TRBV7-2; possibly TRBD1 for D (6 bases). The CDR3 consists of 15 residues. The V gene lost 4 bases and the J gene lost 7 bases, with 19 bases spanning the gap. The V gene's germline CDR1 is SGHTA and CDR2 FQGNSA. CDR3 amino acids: CASSSRQAALRTQYF. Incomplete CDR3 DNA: TGTGCCAGCAGCTCAAGACAGGCCGCCCTCAGGACC.

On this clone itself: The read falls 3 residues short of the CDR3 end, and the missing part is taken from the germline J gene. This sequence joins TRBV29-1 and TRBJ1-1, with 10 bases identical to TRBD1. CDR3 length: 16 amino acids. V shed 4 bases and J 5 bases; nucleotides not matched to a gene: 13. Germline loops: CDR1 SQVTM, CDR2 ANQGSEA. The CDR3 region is CSVANLWTGGRTEAFF. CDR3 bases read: TGCAGCGTTGCGAATCTCTGGACAGGGGGTCGGACTGAA.

The CDR3 protein is CSAREGQGPDGYTF. CDR3 DNA, as far as it was read: TGCAGTGCTAGAGAAGGGCAGGGGCCGGATGGC. The chain links TRBV20-1 to TRBJ1-2; D possibly corresponds to TRBD1 (6 bases). The read ends 3 residues shy of where the CDR3 ends; the end is completed using the germline J gene. This CDR3 contains 14 residues. The V and J ends lost 0 bases and 6 bases respectively, with 14 bases between them. The germline V gene has CDR1 DFQATT and CDR2 SNEGSKA (reference sequence).

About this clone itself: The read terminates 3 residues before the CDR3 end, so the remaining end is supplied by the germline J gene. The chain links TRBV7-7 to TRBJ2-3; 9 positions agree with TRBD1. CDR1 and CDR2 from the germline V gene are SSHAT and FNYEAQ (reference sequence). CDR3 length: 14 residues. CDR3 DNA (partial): TGTGCCAGCAGTAGGGACAGGGATATGTCTGCG. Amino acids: CASSRDRDMSA. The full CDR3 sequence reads CASSRDRDMSAQYF.